Below are 16 T cell receptor beta chains sequenced from a single sample in a study of beta chain features in type 1 diabetes. Since all of the isolated RNA was reverse transcribed, expressed TCRB transcripts were what got sequenced. Generated by immunoSEQ multiplex PCR, the TCRdb table keeps only in-frame clones and is missing some. The table records about half a million clones, around 30% of them present only once. The sequencing sample was made of naive CD4+ T cells from blood. The receptors shown here come from a man younger than 35 in good health.

The rearrangement uses TRBV10-3 and TRBJ2-3; D is ambiguous. V lost 11 bases and J 4 bases, leaving 13 bases between the germline ends. Germline V gene lookup returns CDR1 ENHRY and CDR2 SYGVKD. This CDR3 has 12 residues. CDR3 in amino acids: CASTSRPDTQYF. Here the CDR3 DNA reads TGTGCCTCGACCTCCCGCCCAGATACGCAGTATTTT.

The sample holds a few counts of this clone. Written as DNA, the CDR3 is TGTGCCAGCAGTGAGGGGGCAGGGGGTTTAGATGAGCAGTTCTTC. Encoded protein: CASSEGAGGLDEQFF. The chain recombines TRBV25-1 with TRBJ2-1; 7 bases are shared with TRBD1. CDR1 and CDR2 from the germline V gene are MGHDK and SYGVNS. This CDR3 has 15 amino acids. V was clipped by 3 bases and J by 8 bases; unmatched bases: 10.

The chain carries TRBV4-3 and TRBJ2-3, with 7 bases lining up with TRBD2. This CDR3 is built from 14 residues. Trimming removed 6 bases from V and 0 bases from J; junction bases left unmatched: 3. Germline loops: CDR1 LGHNA, CDR2 YSLEER. For the CDR3, the DNA is TGCGCCAGCAGAAGCGGGACGAGCACAGATACGCAGTATTTT. It codes for CASRSGTSTDTQYF.

This clone has a handful of counts. The chain carries TRBV9 and TRBJ2-5; D gene ambiguous. The germline CDR1 and CDR2 sequences are SGDLS and YYNGEE. This CDR3 region has 13 residues. Trimming shortened V by 0 bases and J by 5 bases, and 8 bases separated the two germline ends. CDR3 sequence: CASSVGRTETQYF. Written as DNA, the CDR3 is TGTGCCAGCAGCGTAGGCAGGACGGAGACCCAGTACTTC.

The chain carries TRBV6-6 and TRBJ2-1; D might be TRBD1 (6 bases). The CDR3 has 14 residues. The germline V gene has CDR1 MNHNY and CDR2 SVGAGI (reference sequence). Trimming removed 6 bases at V and 6 bases at J, with 15 bases between. The CDR3 region is CASRNIGQPNEQFF. The DNA for the CDR3 is TGTGCCAGCAGGAATATCGGACAGCCCAATGAGCAGTTCTTC.

The rearrangement links TRBV7-2 to TRBJ2-7; D remains unclear. Trimming took off 5 bases at V and 3 bases at J, with 14 bases between the two ends. There are 14 residues in the CDR3. CDR1 is SGHTA and CDR2 is FQGNSA in the germline V gene. In nucleotides, the CDR3 is TGTGCCAGCAGCCCCGCTCGCGGCAGCTACGAGCAGTACTTC. As protein: CASSPARGSYEQYF. Variable domain in full (rest from reference TRBV7-2 and TRBJ2-7): GAGVSQSPSNKVTEKGKDVELRCDPISGHTALYWYRQSLGQGLEFLIYFQGNSAPDKSGLPSDRFSAERTGGSVSTLTIQRTQQEDSAVYLCASSPARGSYEQYFGPGTRLTVT.

The rearrangement uses TRBV14 and TRBJ2-7; the D gene is possibly TRBD1 (5 bases). The CDR3 has 18 amino acids. V was pared by 3 bases and J by 3 bases, with 24 bases between. CDR1 and CDR2 (germline): SGHDN, FVKESK. CDR3 loop: CASSQGRTDPSYHYEQYF. In DNA form, the CDR3 reads TGTGCCAGCAGCCAGGGGCGGACCGATCCTTCTTACCACTACGAGCAGTACTTC.

This rearrangement joins TRBV5-4 to TRBJ2-3; D is unresolved. Germline CDR1 reads SGHNT; CDR2 reads YYREEE (reference sequence). V lost 0 bases, J lost 1 base, and 6 bases lay in between. The CDR3 is 14 amino acids. The CDR3 nucleotides read TGTGCCAGCAGCTTGGCTCGTGGCACAGATACGCAGTATTTT. Its translation: CASSLARGTDTQYF.

This chain links TRBV5-4 with TRBJ2-7, with TRBD2 matching over 14 bases. The CDR3 has 15 residues. CDR1 SGHNT and CDR2 YYREEE come from the germline V gene (reference sequence). V was pared by 4 bases and J by 4 bases, with 4 bases of the junction left unmatched. This chain's CDR3 is CASSPGLAGAYEQYF. The DNA of the CDR3 is TGTGCCAGCAGCCCGGGACTAGCGGGAGCATACGAGCAGTACTTC.

The chain carries TRBV5-1 and TRBJ1-5; 8 nucleotides line up with TRBD1. There are 15 residues in the CDR3. Germline loops: CDR1 SGHRS, CDR2 YFSETQ. The V and J ends lost 0 bases and 2 bases, in that order; junction bases with no gene match: 1. The CDR3 reads CASSLETGGNQPQHF. The CDR3 nucleotides are TGCGCCAGCAGCTTGGAGACAGGGGGCAATCAGCCCCAGCATTTT.

This clone was observed a handful of times. V is TRBV2 and J is TRBJ2-5, with a weak D call TRBD2 (5 bases). The CDR3 length is 14 residues. V shed 2 bases and J shed 4 bases, with 11 bases lying between them. CDR1 SNHLY and CDR2 FYNNEI come from the germline V gene. In DNA form, the CDR3 reads TGTGCCAGCAGTGAATTCGTACGGGGAGAGACCCAGTACTTC. It is translated as CASSEFVRGETQYF. The entire variable domain, with the rest obtained from reference TRBV2 and TRBJ2-5, is as follows: EPEVTQTPSHQVTQMGQEVILRCVPISNHLYFYWYRQILGQKVEFLVSFYNNEISEKSEIFDDQFSVERPDGSNFTLKIRSTKLEDSAMYFCASSEFVRGETQYFGPGTRLLVL.

This clone has just a few counts. CDR3 coding DNA: TGTGCCAGCAGGAGGGCGGTGCAGGGTTACGGCTACACCTTC. Protein sequence: CASRRAVQGYGYTF. This chain links TRBV7-9 with TRBJ1-2, with TRBD1 as a possible D gene (5 bases). V gave up 6 bases and J gave up 8 bases, with 19 bases separating them. CDR3 length: 14 amino acids. CDR1 SEHNR and CDR2 FQNEAQ come from the germline V gene (reference sequence).

In this sample, this clone turned up a few times. The chain couples TRBV2 to TRBJ1-1, with D possibly matching TRBD1 (6 bases). The length of the CDR3 is 15 residues. Per the germline V gene, CDR1 is SNHLY and CDR2 is FYNNEI. With 6 bases removed from V and 4 bases from J, the gap between germline ends came to 18 bases. CDR3 coding DNA: TGTGCCAGCAGCACGGAGCAGGGAGGGGGCACTGAAGCTTTCTTT. The encoded protein is CASSTEQGGGTEAFF.

This clone was counted between two and nine times. DNA for the CDR3: TGTGCCAGCAGTGAGCAGGGGCCCACAGATACGCAGTATTTT. Its translation: CASSEQGPTDTQYF. This sequence joins TRBV6-1 and TRBJ2-3; the D gene is possibly TRBD1 (6 bases). There are 14 residues in the CDR3. V dropped 3 bases and J dropped 2 bases, with 9 bases sitting between them. CDR1 is MNHNS, CDR2 SASEGT, per germline.

The gene calls are TRBV15 and TRBJ1-4, with no clear D. V gave up 3 bases and J gave up 8 bases, with 19 bases separating them. The CDR3 sequence is 16 residues long. CDR1 and CDR2 from the germline V gene are LNHNV and YYDKDF (reference sequence). DNA of the CDR3: TGTGCCACCAGCAGGGATCGTTTAAAGTCGGGAGAAAAACTGTTTTTT. Its protein is CATSRDRLKSGEKLFF.

The chain uses TRBV2 and TRBJ2-7; a weak D match, TRBD1 (6 bases). V shed 5 bases and J shed 4 bases, with 9 bases lying between them. The CDR3 runs to 12 residues. Germline values: CDR1 SNHLY, CDR2 FYNNEI. The CDR3 loop is CASSRTVYEQYF. CDR3 bases: TGTGCCAGCAGTCGGACAGTGTACGAGCAGTACTTC.